These 2 T cell receptor beta chains were all obtained from the same sample, sequenced in a study of cytomegalovirus exposure and HLA in healthy donors (TCRdb year 2017). Library preparation employed the immunoSEQ multiplex PCR assay. For the multiplex PCR, a mixture combining 60 forward primers for TCR Vbeta segments and 13 reverse primers for TCR Jbeta segments was used. TCRdb retrieved this table from immuneACCESS and kept in-frame rearrangements only. Not all clones are present; in checked studies, unresolved V genes account for under half, and no reason is known for the remainder. This sample has about 70,000 clones in its table, and around 70% of those were observed once. The leading ten clones occupy 10% to 12% of the sample. The material sequenced was PBMCs. The receptor set was obtained from a human donor in good health.

The rearrangement joins TRBV9 to TRBJ1-1; D not certain. Germline-derived CDR1 and CDR2 are SGDLS and YYNGEE. This CDR3 comprises 12 residues. The CDR3 protein is CASGQMNTEAFF. CDR3 in DNA: TGTGCAAGCGGGCAAATGAACACTGAAGCTTTCTTT.

Only a few counts were recorded for this clone. V and J are TRBV25-1 and TRBJ2-7, with 7 bases fitting TRBD2. This CDR3 contains 15 residues. Unmatched junction bases numbered 2, after V lost 0 bases and J lost 0 bases. The germline CDR1 and CDR2 sequences are MGHDK and SYGVNS. The DNA for the CDR3 is TGTGCCAGCAGTGAATATGGGGGGGACTCCTACGAGCAGTACTTC. As protein: CASSEYGGDSYEQYF.